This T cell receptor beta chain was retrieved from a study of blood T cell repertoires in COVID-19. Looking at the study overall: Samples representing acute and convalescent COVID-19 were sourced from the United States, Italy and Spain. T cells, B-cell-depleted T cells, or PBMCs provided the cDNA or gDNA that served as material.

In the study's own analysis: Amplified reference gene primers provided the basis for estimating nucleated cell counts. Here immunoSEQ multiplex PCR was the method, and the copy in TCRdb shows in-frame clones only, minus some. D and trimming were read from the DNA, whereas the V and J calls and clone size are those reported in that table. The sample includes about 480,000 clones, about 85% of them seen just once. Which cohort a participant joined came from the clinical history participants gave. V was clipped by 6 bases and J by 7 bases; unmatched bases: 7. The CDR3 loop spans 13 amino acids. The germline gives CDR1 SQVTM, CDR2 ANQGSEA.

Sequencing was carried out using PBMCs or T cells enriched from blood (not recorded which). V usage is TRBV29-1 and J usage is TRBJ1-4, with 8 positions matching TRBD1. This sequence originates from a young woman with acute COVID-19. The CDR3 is CSVLRGLGEKLFF. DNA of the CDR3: TGCAGCGTACTCAGGGGGCTAGGTGAAAAACTGTTTTTT.